The sequence of this TCR beta chain was determined in a study of regulatory T cells in long-lasting Graves disease. Study-level information: Positivity for TSH receptor antibodies plus over 5 years of antithyroid drugs meant persistent Graves' disease. General study points: For persistent Graves' patients, TCR diversity was lower than for newly diagnosed ones.

The authors built TCR beta libraries using iRepertoire HTBI primers and Arm-PCR of CDR3 regions. TCRdb itself ran the multiplex PCR reads through MiXCR, one entry per CDR3 protein. The sample carries around 460,000 distinct CDR3 sequences, 20% to 25% recorded once. This clonotype was picked up a small number of times. What it recognizes is unknown. Time point described: persistent/refractory GD, antithyroid drugs over 5 years with positive TRAb. RNA isolated from PBMCs was used to make the TCR library. The collection involved drawing nine milliliters of peripheral blood into EDTA tubes. This CDR3 is built from 14 residues. The V end was cut by 1 base, the J end by 4 bases, with 8 bases between. Germline V lookup: CDR1 SGHAT, CDR2 FQNNGV.

This rearrangement joins TRBV11-2 to TRBJ2-1; D gene unclear. This specimen consisted of peripheral blood mononuclear cells (PBMCs), obtained when the disease was refractory, from a patient treated with antithyroid drugs. The receptor comes from a female donor with Graves disease. The DNA of the CDR3 is TGTGCCAGCAGCTTAGGACTCCCTTACAATGAGCAGTTCTTC. This gives the protein CASSLGLPYNEQFF.